These 2 T cell receptor beta chains were sequenced from one sample in a study of cytomegalovirus exposure and HLA in healthy donors. PCR involved 60 Vbeta and 13 Jbeta primers. The method was immunoSEQ multiplex PCR; TCRdb's version includes in-frame clones alone and lacks a portion of them. The table shows approximately 79,000 clones, with 60% to 85% occurring only once. The sequenced material came from PBMCs. Receptors were obtained from a man aged 35 to 55 in good health and CMV-seronegative.

The chain uses TRBV7-2 and TRBJ2-1, with 7 bases identical to TRBD1. Germline lookup yields CDR1 SGHTA and CDR2 FQGNSA. After removal of 1 base from V and 0 bases from J, the junction contained 3 bases not matched to a gene. This CDR3 comprises 16 residues. The CDR3 spells CASSLEGGLSYNEQFF. CDR3 coding DNA: TGTGCCAGCAGCTTAGAAGGGGGCCTCTCCTACAATGAGCAGTTCTTC.

The rearrangement uses TRBV19 and TRBJ2-1, with 12 bases matching TRBD2. Unmatched junction bases numbered 12, after V lost 7 bases and J lost 8 bases. Germline CDR1 is LNHDA and CDR2 is SQIVND (reference sequence). The CDR3 is made up of 16 amino acids. CDR3 sequence reads: CASTFGLAGGPYEQFF. The CDR3 DNA sequence: TGTGCCAGTACATTTGGGCTAGCGGGAGGGCCCTATGAGCAGTTCTTC.